A single sample gave rise to the 5 T cell receptor beta chains below, sequenced in a study of early T cells in non-severe SARS-CoV-2 infection. TCRdb fed the 5' RACE reads into MiXCR, producing one record per CDR3 protein. The table lists roughly 80,000 distinct CDR3 sequences, over 13% of them singletons. The material sequenced was whole blood. These receptors all stem from an adult who was a healthcare worker with PCR-confirmed SARS-CoV-2 infection or an uninfected control (not recorded which).

The chain links TRBV3-1 to TRBJ2-2, with 7 bases lining up with TRBD2. The CDR3 spans 18 residues. V lost 2 bases and J lost 2; bases outside the gene matches: 11. Germline CDR1 and CDR2: LGHDT and YNNKEL (reference sequence). The CDR3 reads CASSQPQTWDYNTGELFF. CDR3 sequence (DNA): TGTGCCAGCAGCCAACCCCAAACCTGGGACTATAACACCGGGGAGCTGTTTTTT.

This clonotype showed up just a few times. The rearrangement joins TRBV2 to TRBJ2-1; the match to TRBD1 covers 10 bases. The junction had 4 bases not matched to a gene; V was cut back by 4 bases and J by 4 bases. CDR1 and CDR2 from the germline V gene are SNHLY and FYNNEI. The CDR3 is made up of 15 amino acids. The CDR3 here is CASSAGTGAYNEQFF. As DNA, the CDR3 is TGTGCCAGCAGTGCTGGGACAGGGGCTTACAATGAGCAGTTCTTC.

This clonotype was observed a handful of times. The chain carries TRBV4-2 and TRBJ1-2; TRBD1 aligns across 9 bases. CDR1 is LGHNA, CDR2 YNFKEQ, per germline. The CDR3 consists of 17 residues. The V and J ends lost 0 bases and 6 bases, in that order; junction bases with no gene match: 11. CDR3 in amino acids: CASSQDRRGDRGDGYTF. For the CDR3, the DNA is TGTGCCAGCAGCCAAGATCGAAGGGGTGACAGGGGGGATGGCTACACCTTC.

This clonotype has a handful of counts. The chain uses TRBV9 and TRBJ2-3, with D possibly being TRBD2 (6 bases). This CDR3 spans 13 amino acids. Germline V gene sequence: CDR1 SGDLS, CDR2 YYNGEE. V gave up 2 bases and J gave up 6 bases, with 10 bases separating them. CDR3 residues: CASSVEGADTQYF. CDR3 bases: TGTGCCAGCAGCGTGGAGGGCGCCGATACGCAGTATTTT.

This clonotype has ten or more counts. The J gene is TRBJ2-3, the V gene TRBV11-2; 10 nucleotides line up with TRBD2. V dropped 3 bases and J dropped 4; count of bases not matched to a gene: 1. The germline CDR1 and CDR2 sequences are SGHAT and FQNNGV. The CDR3 consists of 14 residues. Here the CDR3 reads CASSFLAGADTQYF. CDR3 sequence (DNA): TGTGCCAGCAGCTTCCTAGCGGGGGCAGATACGCAGTATTTT.